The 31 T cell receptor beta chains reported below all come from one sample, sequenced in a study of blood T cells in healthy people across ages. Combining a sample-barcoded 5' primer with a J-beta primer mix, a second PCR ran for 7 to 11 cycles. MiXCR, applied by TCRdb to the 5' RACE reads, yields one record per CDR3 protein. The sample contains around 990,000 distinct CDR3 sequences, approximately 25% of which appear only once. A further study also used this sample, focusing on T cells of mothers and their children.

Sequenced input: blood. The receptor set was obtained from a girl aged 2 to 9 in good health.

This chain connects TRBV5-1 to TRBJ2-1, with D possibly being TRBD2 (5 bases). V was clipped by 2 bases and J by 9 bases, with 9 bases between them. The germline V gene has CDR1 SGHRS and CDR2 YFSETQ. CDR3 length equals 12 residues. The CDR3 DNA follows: TGCGCCAGCAGCTTCGGGGAAAGTGAGCAGTTCTTC. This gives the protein CASSFGESEQFF.

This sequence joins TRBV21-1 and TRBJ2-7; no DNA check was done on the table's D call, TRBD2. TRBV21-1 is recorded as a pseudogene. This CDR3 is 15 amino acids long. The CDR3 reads CASSKARTAEYEQYF. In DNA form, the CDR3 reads TGTGCCAGCAGCAAAGCGCGAACCGCTGAGTACGAGCAGTACTTC.

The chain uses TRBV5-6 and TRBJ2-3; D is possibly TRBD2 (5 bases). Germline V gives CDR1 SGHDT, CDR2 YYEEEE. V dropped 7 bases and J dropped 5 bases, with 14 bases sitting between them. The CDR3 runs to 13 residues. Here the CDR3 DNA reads TGTGCCAGCTCCCGGGGTAGCCTAGATACGCAGTATTTT. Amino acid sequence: CASSRGSLDTQYF.

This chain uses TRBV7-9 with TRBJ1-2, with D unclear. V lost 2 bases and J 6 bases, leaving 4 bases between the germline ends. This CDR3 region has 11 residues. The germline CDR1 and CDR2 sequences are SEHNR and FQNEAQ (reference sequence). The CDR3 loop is CASSLIDGYTF. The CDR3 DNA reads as TGTGCCAGCAGCTTAATCGATGGCTACACCTTC.

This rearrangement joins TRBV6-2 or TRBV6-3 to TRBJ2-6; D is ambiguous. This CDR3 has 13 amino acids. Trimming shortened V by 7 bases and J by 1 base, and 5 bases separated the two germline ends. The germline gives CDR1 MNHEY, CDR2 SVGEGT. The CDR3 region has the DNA TGTGCCAGCATCACATCTGGGGCCAACGTCCTGACTTTC. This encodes CASITSGANVLTF.

CDR3: CASSLFDFQETQYF. The CDR3 DNA sequence: TGTGCCAGCAGCTTATTTGACTTTCAAGAGACCCAGTACTTC. The gene calls are TRBV11-2 and TRBJ2-5; no clear D gene. Germline CDR1 is SGHAT and CDR2 is FQNNGV. Trimming stripped 2 bases from V and 2 bases from J, with 9 bases between. The CDR3 length is 14 residues. Combining the CDR3 with reference TRBV11-2 and TRBJ2-5 gives the whole variable domain EAGVAQSPRYKIIEKRQSVAFWCNPISGHATLYWYQQILGQGPKLLIQFQNNGVVDDSQLPKDRFSAERLKGVDSTLKIQPAKLEDSAVYLCASSLFDFQETQYFGPGTRLLVL.

Here the CDR3 reads CASSPRSGEKLFF. DNA of the CDR3: TGTGCCAGCAGCCCAAGGTCGGGTGAAAAACTGTTTTTT. The V and J genes are TRBV5-5 and TRBJ1-4; no reliable D call. The CDR3 covers 13 residues. Trimming took 4 bases from V and 7 from J, leaving 11 bases between them. Per the germline V gene, CDR1 is SGHKS and CDR2 is YYEKEE (reference sequence). The full variable domain, in which reference TRBV5-5 and TRBJ1-4 provide the parts outside the CDR3, is DAGVTQSPTHLIKTRGQQVTLRCSPISGHKSVSWYQQVLGQGPQFIFQYYEKEERGRGNFPDRFSARQFPNYSSELNVNALLLGDSALYLCASSPRSGEKLFFGSGTQLSVL.

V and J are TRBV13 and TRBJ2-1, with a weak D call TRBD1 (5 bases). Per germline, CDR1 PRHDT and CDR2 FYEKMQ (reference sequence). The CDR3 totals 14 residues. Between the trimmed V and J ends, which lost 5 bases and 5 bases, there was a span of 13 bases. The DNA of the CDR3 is TGTGCCAGCAGCACCCAGGGTTTCCACAATGAGCAGTTCTTC. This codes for CASSTQGFHNEQFF.

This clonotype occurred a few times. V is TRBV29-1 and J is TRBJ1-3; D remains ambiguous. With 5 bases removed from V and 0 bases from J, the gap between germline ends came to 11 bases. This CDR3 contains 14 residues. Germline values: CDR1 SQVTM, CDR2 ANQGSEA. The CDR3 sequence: CSVFLGRSGNTIYF. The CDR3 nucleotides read TGCAGCGTTTTCCTTGGCCGCTCTGGAAACACCATATATTTT.

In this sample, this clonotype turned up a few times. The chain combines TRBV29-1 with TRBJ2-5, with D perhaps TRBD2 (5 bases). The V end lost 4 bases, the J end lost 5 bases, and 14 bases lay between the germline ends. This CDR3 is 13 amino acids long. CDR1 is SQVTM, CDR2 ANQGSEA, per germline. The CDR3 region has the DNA TGCAGCGTTGTAGACTACCGCGGGGAGACCCAGTACTTC. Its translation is CSVVDYRGETQYF.

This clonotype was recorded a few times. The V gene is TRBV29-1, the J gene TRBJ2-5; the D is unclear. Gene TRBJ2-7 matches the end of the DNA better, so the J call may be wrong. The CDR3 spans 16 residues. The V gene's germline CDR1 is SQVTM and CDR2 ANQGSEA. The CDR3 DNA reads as TGCAGCGCGAGCCCGACGGAGAGCCCCCTAGGCTACGAGCAGTACTTC. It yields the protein CSASPTESPLGYEQYF.

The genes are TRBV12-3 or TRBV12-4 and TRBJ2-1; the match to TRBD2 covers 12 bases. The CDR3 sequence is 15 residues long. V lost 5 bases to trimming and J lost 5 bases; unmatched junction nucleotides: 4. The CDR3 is CASSPTSGGNNEQFF. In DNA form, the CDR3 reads TGTGCCAGCAGTCCGACTAGCGGGGGAAACAATGAGCAGTTCTTC.

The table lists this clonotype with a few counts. This CDR3 reads CASSWRTSSSTDTQYF. CDR3 bases: TGTGCCAGCAGTTGGCGGACTAGCTCTAGCACAGATACGCAGTATTTT. This chain links TRBV12-3 or TRBV12-4 with TRBJ2-3; 8 nucleotides line up with TRBD2. The CDR3 is 16 amino acids. The ends lost 4 bases at V and 0 bases at J; junction bases unmatched: 6.

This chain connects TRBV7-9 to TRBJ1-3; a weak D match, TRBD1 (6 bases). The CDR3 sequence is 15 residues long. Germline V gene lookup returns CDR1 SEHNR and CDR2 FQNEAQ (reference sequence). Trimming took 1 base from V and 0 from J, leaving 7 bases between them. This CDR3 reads CASSLEGHSGNTIYF. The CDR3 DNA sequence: TGTGCCAGCAGCTTAGAGGGACACTCTGGAAACACCATATATTTT.

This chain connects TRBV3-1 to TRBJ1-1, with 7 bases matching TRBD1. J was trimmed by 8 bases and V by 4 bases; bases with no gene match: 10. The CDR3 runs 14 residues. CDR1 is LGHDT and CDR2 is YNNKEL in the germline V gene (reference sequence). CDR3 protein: CASSRTDRSTEAFF. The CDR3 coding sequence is TGTGCCAGCAGCCGCACGGACAGGAGCACCGAAGCTTTCTTT. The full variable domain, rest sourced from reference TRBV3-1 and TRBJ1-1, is DTAVSQTPKYLVTQMGNDKSIKCEQNLGHDTMYWYKQDSKKFLKIMFSYNNKELIINETVPNRFSPKSPDKAHLNLHINSLELGDSAVYFCASSRTDRSTEAFFGQGTRLTVV.

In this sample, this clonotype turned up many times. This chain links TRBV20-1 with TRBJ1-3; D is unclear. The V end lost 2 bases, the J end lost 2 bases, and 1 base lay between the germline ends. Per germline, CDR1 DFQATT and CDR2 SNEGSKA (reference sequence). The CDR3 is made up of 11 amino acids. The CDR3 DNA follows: TGCAGTGCTAGAACTGGAAACACCATATATTTT. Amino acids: CSARTGNTIYF.

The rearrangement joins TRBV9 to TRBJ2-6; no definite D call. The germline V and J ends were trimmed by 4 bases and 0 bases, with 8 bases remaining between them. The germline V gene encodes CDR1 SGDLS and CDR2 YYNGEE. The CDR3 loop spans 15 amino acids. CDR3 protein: CASSPISSGANVLTF. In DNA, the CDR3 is TGTGCCAGCAGCCCAATTAGCTCTGGGGCCAACGTCCTGACTTTC.

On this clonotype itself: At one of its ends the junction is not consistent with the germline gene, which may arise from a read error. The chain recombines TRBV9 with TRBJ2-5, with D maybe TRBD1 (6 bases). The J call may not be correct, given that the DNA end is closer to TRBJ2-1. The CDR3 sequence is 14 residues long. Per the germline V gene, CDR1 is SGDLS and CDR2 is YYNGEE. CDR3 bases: TGTACCAGCAGCGCGACAGGTCCCTACAATGAGCAGTTCTTC. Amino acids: CTSSATGPYNEQFF.

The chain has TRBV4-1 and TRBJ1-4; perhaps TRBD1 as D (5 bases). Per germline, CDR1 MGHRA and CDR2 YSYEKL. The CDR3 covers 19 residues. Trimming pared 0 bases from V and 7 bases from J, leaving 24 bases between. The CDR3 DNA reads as TGCGCCAGCAGCCAAGATCGGGACCCGGGGGACCCCACGGGTGAAAAACTGTTTTTT. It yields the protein CASSQDRDPGDPTGEKLFF.

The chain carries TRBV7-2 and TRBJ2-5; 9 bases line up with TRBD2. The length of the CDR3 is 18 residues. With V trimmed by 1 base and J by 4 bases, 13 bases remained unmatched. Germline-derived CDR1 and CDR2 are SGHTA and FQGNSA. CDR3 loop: CASSLVARGGLNRETQYF. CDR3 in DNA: TGTGCCAGCAGCTTAGTGGCGCGGGGGGGCCTTAATCGAGAGACCCAGTACTTC.

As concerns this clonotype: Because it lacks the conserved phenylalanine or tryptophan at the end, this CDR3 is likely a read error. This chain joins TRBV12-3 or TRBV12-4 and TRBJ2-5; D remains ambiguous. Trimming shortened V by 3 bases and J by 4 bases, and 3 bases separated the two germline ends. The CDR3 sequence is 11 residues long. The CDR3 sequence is CASSFRETQYL. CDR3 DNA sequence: TGTGCCAGCAGTTTCCGAGAGACCCAGTACCTC.

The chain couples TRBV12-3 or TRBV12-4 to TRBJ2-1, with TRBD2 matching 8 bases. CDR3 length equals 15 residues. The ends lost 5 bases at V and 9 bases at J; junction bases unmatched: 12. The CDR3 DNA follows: TGTGCCAGCAGTCCGGCCGGGACTAGGGACGGTGAGCAGTTCTTC. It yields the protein CASSPAGTRDGEQFF.

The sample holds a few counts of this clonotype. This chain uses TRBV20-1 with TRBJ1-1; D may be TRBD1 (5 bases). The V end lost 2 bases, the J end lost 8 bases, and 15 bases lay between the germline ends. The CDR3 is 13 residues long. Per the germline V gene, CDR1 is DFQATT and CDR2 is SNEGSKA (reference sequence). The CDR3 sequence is CSARIPVGGEAFF. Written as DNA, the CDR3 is TGCAGTGCTAGAATCCCCGTGGGGGGGGAAGCTTTCTTT.

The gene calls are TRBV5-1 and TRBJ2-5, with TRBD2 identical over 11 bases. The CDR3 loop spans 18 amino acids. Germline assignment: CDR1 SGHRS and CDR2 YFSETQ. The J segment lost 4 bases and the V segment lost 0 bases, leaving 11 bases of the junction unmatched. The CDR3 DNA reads TGCGCCAGCAGCTTGGCCGTGGCTAGCGGGAGGCTTGGAGAGACCCAGTACTTC. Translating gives CASSLAVASGRLGETQYF. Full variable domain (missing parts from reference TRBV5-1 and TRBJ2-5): KAGVTQTPRYLIKTRGQQVTLSCSPISGHRSVSWYQQTPGQGLQFLFEYFSETQRNKGNFPGRFSGRQFSNSRSEMNVSTLELGDSALYLCASSLAVASGRLGETQYFGPGTRLLVL.

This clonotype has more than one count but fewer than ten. This CDR3 is CSAGRVQETQYF. The CDR3 coding sequence is TGCAGTGCTGGACGGGTCCAAGAGACCCAGTACTTC. The chain links TRBV20-1 to TRBJ2-5, with D unresolved. The V gene lost 5 bases and the J gene lost 1 base, with 8 bases spanning the gap. This CDR3 has 12 residues. Germline V gene lookup returns CDR1 DFQATT and CDR2 SNEGSKA (reference sequence).

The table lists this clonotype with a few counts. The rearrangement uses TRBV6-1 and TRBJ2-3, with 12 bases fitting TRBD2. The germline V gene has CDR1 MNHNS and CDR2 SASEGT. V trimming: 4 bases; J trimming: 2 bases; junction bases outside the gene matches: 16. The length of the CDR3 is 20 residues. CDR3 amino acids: CASSGLAGESSGEHTDTQYF. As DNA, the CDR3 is TGTGCCAGCAGTGGACTAGCGGGAGAGTCGTCAGGGGAACACACAGATACGCAGTATTTT.

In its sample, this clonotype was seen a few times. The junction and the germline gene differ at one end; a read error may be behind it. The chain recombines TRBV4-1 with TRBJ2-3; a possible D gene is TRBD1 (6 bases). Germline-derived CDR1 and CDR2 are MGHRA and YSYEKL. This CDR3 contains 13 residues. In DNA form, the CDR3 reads TGCGCCGGCAGCCCAACCGGACAGCTAGAGCAGTATTTT. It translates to CAGSPTGQLEQYF.

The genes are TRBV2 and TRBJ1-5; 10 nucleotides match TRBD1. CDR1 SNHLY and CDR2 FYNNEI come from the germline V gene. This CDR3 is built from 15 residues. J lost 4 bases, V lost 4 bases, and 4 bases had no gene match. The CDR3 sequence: CASSGQGADNQPQHF. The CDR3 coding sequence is TGTGCCAGCAGTGGACAGGGGGCAGATAATCAGCCCCAGCATTTT.

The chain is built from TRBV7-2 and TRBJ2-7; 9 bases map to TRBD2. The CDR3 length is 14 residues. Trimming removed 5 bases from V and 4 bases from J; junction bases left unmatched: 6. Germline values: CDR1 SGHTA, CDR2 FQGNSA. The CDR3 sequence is CASSAGGTLYEQYF. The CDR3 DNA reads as TGTGCCAGCAGCGCGGGAGGGACCTTGTACGAGCAGTACTTC.

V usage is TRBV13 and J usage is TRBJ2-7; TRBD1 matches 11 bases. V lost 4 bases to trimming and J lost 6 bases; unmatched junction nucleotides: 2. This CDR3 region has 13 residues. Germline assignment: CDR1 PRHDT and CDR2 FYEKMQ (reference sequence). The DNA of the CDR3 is TGTGCCAGCAGCTGGGGACAGGGGGGCGAGCAGTACTTC. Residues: CASSWGQGGEQYF.

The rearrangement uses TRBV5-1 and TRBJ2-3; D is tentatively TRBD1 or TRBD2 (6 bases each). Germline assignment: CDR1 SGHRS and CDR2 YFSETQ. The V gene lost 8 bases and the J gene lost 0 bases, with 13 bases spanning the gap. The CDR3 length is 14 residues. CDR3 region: CASRGGPSTDTQYF. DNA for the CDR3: TGCGCCAGTAGAGGGGGGCCGAGCACAGATACGCAGTATTTT.